This T cell receptor (beta chain) was recorded in a study of regulatory T cells in long-lasting Graves disease. Time point given: persistent/refractory GD, antithyroid drugs over 5 years with positive TRAb. The TCR library was made from RNA that had been extracted from PBMCs in TRIzol. A blood draw put about 8.2 milliliters of peripheral blood into EDTA tubes. The length of the CDR3 is 13 residues. Trimming took off 3 bases at V and 6 bases at J, with 12 bases between the two ends. Germline lookup yields CDR1 SGDLS and CDR2 YYNGEE. Study-level results: TCR diversity was lower in persistent Graves' patients (versus newly diagnosed ones). Persistent disease preferred TRBV28, TRBJ1-2 and TRBJ2-5; new disease, TRBV20-1 and TRBJ2-1.

Arm-PCR of CDR3 regions with iRepertoire HTBI primers generated TCR beta libraries. One entry per CDR3 protein, called by TCRdb with MiXCR from the multiplex PCR reads. The sample records about 470,000 distinct CDR3 sequences, about 20% being singletons. For this clonotype: Its antigen is still unknown.

This clonotype was obtained from a female donor with Graves disease. Source: peripheral blood mononuclear cells (PBMCs), taken when the disease was refractory, from a patient treated with antithyroid drugs. This rearrangement joins TRBV9 to TRBJ1-2, with D possibly being TRBD1 (5 bases). The CDR3 DNA is TGTGCCAGCAGCGCAACCGGGACCGATGGCTACACCTTC. As protein: CASSATGTDGYTF.